This is a list of T cell receptor beta chains from one sample in a study of identical twins. Via MiXCR, TCRdb re-called the 5' RACE reads, giving one row per CDR3 protein. The sample has roughly 540,000 distinct CDR3 sequences; less than 25% are singletons. This sample also appeared in a second study, on T cells expressing NK-cell markers.

Input material: CD4+ T cells sorted from blood. Every receptor here comes from a woman between 18 and 29 years old in good health. Both conserved end residues are part of each CDR3. The D gene is left open where the match is weak. Not all rows give a size; the values are once, few, many and, for expanded clones, a class.

many TRBJ2-7 TRBD2 TRBV4-2 CASSYGGSSYEQYF TGTGCCAGCAGCTACGGGGGGAGCTCCTACGAGCAGTACTTC
NA TRBJ2-7 NA TRBV27 CASSPKTGTTYEQYF TGTGCCAGCAGCCCGAAGACAGGGACTACCTACGAGCAGTACTTC
NA TRBJ2-3 TRBD2 TRBV15 CATQTSGLDTDTQYF TGTGCCACTCAGACTAGCGGGCTGGACACAGATACGCAGTATTTT
NA TRBJ2-6 NA TRBV5-1 CASTGSSGANVLTF TGCGCCAGCACCGGGTCATCTGGGGCCAACGTCCTGACTTTC
NA TRBJ2-7 TRBD2 TRBV20-1 CSALLDSGRFYEQYF TGCAGTGCTCTACTGGATAGCGGGAGATTCTACGAGCAGTACTTC
NA TRBJ2-3 TRBD2 TRBV20-1 CSASNWLAENTDTQYF TGCAGTGCTAGTAACTGGCTAGCGGAAAACACAGATACGCAGTATTTT
NA TRBJ1-1 NA TRBV12-3/TRBV12-4 CASSRQVGTAFF TGTGCCAGCAGTCGACAGGTCGGTACGGCTTTCTTT
NA TRBJ2-2 TRBD1 TRBV6-2/TRBV6-3 CASSVPGQGSGELFF TGTGCCAGCAGTGTTCCGGGACAGGGGTCCGGGGAGCTGTTTTTT
NA TRBJ1-6 NA TRBV9 CASSPHAAGDSPLHF TGTGCCAGCAGCCCCCACGCCGCTGGGGATTCACCCCTCCACTTT
many TRBJ1-5 NA TRBV12-3/TRBV12-4 CASSFQGNQPQHF TGTGCCAGCAGTTTCCAGGGAAATCAGCCCCAGCATTTT
few TRBJ2-7 NA TRBV20-1 CSAPEVGGHRSSYEQYF TGCAGTGCTCCGGAAGTAGGAGGTCATCGCAGCTCCTACGAGCAGTACTTC
few TRBJ2-1 NA TRBV2 CASSSDRSYNEQFF TGTGCCAGCAGTTCAGACAGGTCCTACAATGAGCAGTTCTTC
NA TRBJ2-7 TRBD2 TRBV9 CASSVASGSDEQYF TGTGCCAGCAGCGTAGCTAGCGGGAGCGACGAGCAGTACTTC
many TRBJ2-5 TRBD2 TRBV7-9 CASSHGLAGVETQYF TGTGCCAGCAGCCATGGACTAGCGGGAGTTGAGACCCAGTACTTC
NA TRBJ1-4 NA TRBV6-1 CASRLGGVDEKLFF TGTGCCAGCAGGCTCGGGGGAGTGGATGAAAAACTGTTTTTT
NA TRBJ2-5 TRBD2 TRBV5-1 CASSERLARETQYF TGCGCCAGCAGCGAGAGACTAGCACGAGAGACCCAGTACTTC
few TRBJ2-3 NA TRBV5-5 CASINLGVDTQYF TGTGCCAGCATCAACCTGGGGGTGGATACGCAGTATTTT
many TRBJ2-3 NA TRBV10-3 CAISHRSGTPSTDTQYF TGTGCCATCAGTCACCGCTCCGGGACCCCGAGCACAGATACGCAGTATTTT
NA TRBJ2-7 NA TRBV6-2/TRBV6-3 CASSYASSRFYEQYF TGTGCCAGCAGTTACGCTTCTAGTAGATTCTACGAGCAGTACTTC
NA TRBJ2-7 NA TRBV7-9 CASGLYSEQYF TGTGCCAGCGGCTTGTATAGCGAGCAGTACTTC
NA TRBJ2-3 NA TRBV29-1 CSVRQGSADTQYF TGCAGCGTGAGGCAGGGCTCGGCAGATACGCAGTATTTT
NA TRBJ2-6 TRBD1 TRBV6-5 CASSSGQGTSGANVLTF TGTGCCAGCAGTTCCGGACAGGGAACATCTGGGGCCAACGTCCTGACTTTC
many TRBJ2-1 TRBD2 TRBV3-1 CASSQIGEGVYNEQFF TGTGCCAGCAGCCAAATCGGGGAGGGTGTCTACAATGAGCAGTTCTTC
few TRBJ2-3 NA TRBV5-1 CASSLDHVEGTDTQYF TGCGCCAGCAGCTTGGACCATGTCGAGGGCACAGATACGCAGTATTTT
NA TRBJ2-1 TRBD2 TRBV5-1 CASSLALAGVNEQFF TGCGCCAGCAGCTTGGCACTAGCGGGGGTCAATGAGCAGTTCTTC
NA TRBJ2-3 TRBD2 TRBV4-3 CASSQDVEGGSQGTQYF TGCGCCAGCAGCCAAGATGTGGAGGGAGGGTCGCAAGGTACGCAGTATTTT
few TRBJ1-1 NA TRBV5-1 CASSLGDANTEAFF TGCGCCAGCAGCTTAGGAGACGCGAACACTGAAGCTTTCTTT
few TRBJ1-4 NA TRBV20-1 CSARDARVTNEKLFF TGCAGTGCTAGAGATGCTCGGGTCACAAATGAAAAACTGTTTTTT
few TRBJ2-7 TRBD1 TRBV10-3 CAIRPGQGAEQYF TGTGCCATCAGACCGGGACAGGGAGCCGAGCAGTACTTC
once TRBJ2-5 NA TRBV18 CASSPLQRQETQYF TGTGCCAGCTCACCACTTCAGCGGCAAGAGACCCAGTACTTC
NA TRBJ2-1 TRBD2 TRBV20-1 CSAAGTSRNEQFF TGCAGTGCTGCCGGGACTAGCCGGAATGAGCAGTTCTTC
NA TRBJ2-2 NA TRBV12-5 CASGRDTYTGELFF TGTGCTAGTGGGCGGGACACTTACACCGGGGAGCTGTTTTTT
NA TRBJ2-2 TRBD2 TRBV6-1 CASSPRLILAGEVGELFF TGTGCCAGCAGCCCACGCCTCATTCTAGCGGGAGAAGTCGGGGAGCTGTTTTTT
few TRBJ2-7 TRBD2 TRBV20-1 CSARDRAGAGYEQYF TGCAGTGCTAGAGATCGAGCGGGAGCGGGCTACGAGCAGTACTTC
few TRBJ2-7 TRBD2 TRBV10-3 CAIKGLADYEQYF TGTGCCATCAAAGGTCTAGCGGATTACGAGCAGTACTTC
many TRBJ1-2 NA TRBV6-5 CASSYDGNYGYTF TGTGCCAGCAGTTACGACGGGAACTATGGCTACACCTTC
NA TRBJ2-1 NA TRBV5-1 CASSLYGGNEQFF TGCGCCAGCAGCTTGTACGGAGGCAATGAGCAGTTCTTC
NA TRBJ2-7 NA TRBV5-1 CASSLGGFRDEQYF TGCGCCAGCAGCTTGGGGGGATTTAGGGACGAGCAGTACTTC
NA TRBJ1-2 NA TRBV11-2 CASSLSLGSAVYGYTF TGTGCCAGCAGCTTAAGTCTGGGTAGCGCGGTCTATGGCTACACCTTC
few TRBJ2-7 TRBD2 TRBV28 CASSLGGLARYEQYF TGTGCCAGCAGTTTAGGGGGACTAGCTCGTTACGAGCAGTACTTC
few TRBJ1-1 NA TRBV15 CATSLVRTEAFF TGTGCCACCAGCCTCGTACGGACTGAAGCTTTCTTT
NA TRBJ2-5 TRBD2 TRBV12-3/TRBV12-4 CASRNSGSETQYF TGTGCCAGCAGAAACAGCGGGAGTGAGACCCAGTACTTC
NA TRBJ2-5 NA TRBV20-1 CSAAGRGQETQYF TGCAGTGCAGCTGGACGGGGCCAAGAGACCCAGTACTTC
few TRBJ2-1 NA TRBV20-1 CSAITGTAMGEQFF TGCAGTGCCATAACCGGGACTGCAATGGGTGAGCAGTTCTTC
few TRBJ2-2 NA TRBV6-6 CATSTGYTGELFF TGTGCCACCTCGACAGGATACACCGGGGAGCTGTTTTTT
few TRBJ1-1 NA TRBV6-5 CASSYEYGQNTEAFF TGTGCCAGCAGTTACGAATACGGGCAGAACACTGAAGCTTTCTTT
many TRBJ2-5 NA TRBV10-3 CAISEEQETQYF TGTGCCATCAGTGAGGAACAAGAGACCCAGTACTTC
many TRBJ2-7 TRBD2 TRBV29-1 CSVEGLAGGGEYF TGCAGCGTTGAAGGCCTAGCGGGAGGCGGGGAGTACTTC
NA TRBJ2-2 TRBD2 TRBV28 CASSSTSGNTGSGELFF TGTGCCAGCAGTTCCACTAGCGGGAATACAGGGTCCGGGGAGCTGTTTTTT
NA TRBJ1-1 NA TRBV3-1 CASSHPPQGHTEAFF TGTGCCAGCAGCCACCCCCCCCAGGGACACACTGAAGCTTTCTTT
NA TRBJ2-3 NA TRBV27 CASSFPDSQDTQYF TGTGCCAGCAGTTTCCCCGATAGTCAAGATACGCAGTATTTT